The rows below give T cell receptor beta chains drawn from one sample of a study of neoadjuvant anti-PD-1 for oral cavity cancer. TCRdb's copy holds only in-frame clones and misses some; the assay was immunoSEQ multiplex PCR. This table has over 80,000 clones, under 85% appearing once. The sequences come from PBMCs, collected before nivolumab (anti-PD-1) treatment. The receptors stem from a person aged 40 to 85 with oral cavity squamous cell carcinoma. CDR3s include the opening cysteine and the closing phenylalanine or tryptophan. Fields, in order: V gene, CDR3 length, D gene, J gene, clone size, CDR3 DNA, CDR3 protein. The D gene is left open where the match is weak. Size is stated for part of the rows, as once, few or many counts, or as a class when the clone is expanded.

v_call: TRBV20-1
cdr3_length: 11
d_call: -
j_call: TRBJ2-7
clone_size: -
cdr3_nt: TGCAGTGCCTCCGGGACCTCCGAGCAGTACTTC
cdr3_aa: CSASGTSEQYF

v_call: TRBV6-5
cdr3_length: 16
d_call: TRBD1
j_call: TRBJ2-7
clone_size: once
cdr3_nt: TGTGCCAGCAGTTACAGATGGCAGGGGGCGCGCGACGAGCAGTACTTC
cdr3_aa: CASSYRWQGARDEQYF

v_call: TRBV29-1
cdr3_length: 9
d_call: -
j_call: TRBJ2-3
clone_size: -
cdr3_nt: TGCAGCGTTGAGGATACGCAGTATTTT
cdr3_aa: CSVEDTQYF

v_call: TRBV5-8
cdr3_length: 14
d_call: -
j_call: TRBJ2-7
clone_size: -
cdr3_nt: TGTGCCAGCAGCTTGATCGGGGGTATAGGGGAGCAGTACTTC
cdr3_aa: CASSLIGGIGEQYF

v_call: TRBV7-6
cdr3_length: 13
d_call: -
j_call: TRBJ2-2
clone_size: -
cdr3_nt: TGTGCCAGCAGCTCTACAGTCACCGGGGAGCTGTTTTTT
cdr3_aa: CASSSTVTGELFF

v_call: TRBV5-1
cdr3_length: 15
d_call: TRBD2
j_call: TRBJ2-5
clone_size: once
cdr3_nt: TGCGCCAGCAGTCTCGGGACTAGCGGGAGAGAGACCCAGTACTTC
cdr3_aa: CASSLGTSGRETQYF

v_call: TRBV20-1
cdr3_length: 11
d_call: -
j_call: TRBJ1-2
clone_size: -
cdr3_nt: TGCAGTGCCAAACGGGTAGATGGCTACACCTTC
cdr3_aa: CSAKRVDGYTF

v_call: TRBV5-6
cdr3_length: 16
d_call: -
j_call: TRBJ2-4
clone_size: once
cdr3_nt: TGTGCCAGCAGCTTGGCAGACTTAACCTTCAAAAACATTCAGTACTTC
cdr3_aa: CASSLADLTFKNIQYF

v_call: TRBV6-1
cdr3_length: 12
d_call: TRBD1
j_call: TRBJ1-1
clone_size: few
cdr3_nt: TGTGCCAGCAGCACAGGGGCCACTGAAGCTTTCTTT
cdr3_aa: CASSTGATEAFF

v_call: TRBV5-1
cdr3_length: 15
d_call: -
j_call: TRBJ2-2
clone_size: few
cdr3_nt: TGCGCCAGCAGCTGGCCCAAAGGGGGCACCGGGGAGCTGTTTTTT
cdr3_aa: CASSWPKGGTGELFF

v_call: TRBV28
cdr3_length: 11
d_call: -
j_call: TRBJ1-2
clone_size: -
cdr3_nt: TGTGCCAGCAGGGTGGCGCGGGGCTACACCTTC
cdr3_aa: CASRVARGYTF

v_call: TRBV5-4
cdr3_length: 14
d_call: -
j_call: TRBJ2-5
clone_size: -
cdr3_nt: TGTGCCAGCAGCTTTGGCGGTCAAGGGGAGACCCAGTACTTC
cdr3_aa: CASSFGGQGETQYF

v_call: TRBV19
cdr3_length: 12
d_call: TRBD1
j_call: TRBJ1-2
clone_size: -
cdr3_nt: TGTGCCAGTAGTACCTCAGGGGGAGGCTACACCTTC
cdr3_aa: CASSTSGGGYTF

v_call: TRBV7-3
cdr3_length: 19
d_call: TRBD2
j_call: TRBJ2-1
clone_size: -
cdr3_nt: TGTGCCAGCAGCTCATCCGGGACTAGCGGGCGAAGCCCTTACAATGAGCAGTTCTTC
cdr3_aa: CASSSSGTSGRSPYNEQFF

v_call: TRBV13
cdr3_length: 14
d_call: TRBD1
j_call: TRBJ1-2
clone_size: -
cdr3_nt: TGTGCCAGCAGCGTGGGACAGGGTTTATATGGCTACACCTTC
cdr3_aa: CASSVGQGLYGYTF

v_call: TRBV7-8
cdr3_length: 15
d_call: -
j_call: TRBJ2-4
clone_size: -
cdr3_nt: TGTGCCAGCAGCTTGGCAGGTGCTCTAAAAAGCATTCAGTACTTC
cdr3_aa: CASSLAGALKSIQYF

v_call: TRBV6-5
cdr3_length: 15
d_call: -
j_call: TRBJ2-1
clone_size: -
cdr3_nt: TGTGCCAGCAGGACGGGTACAAGCTCCTACAATGAGCAGTTCTTC
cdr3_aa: CASRTGTSSYNEQFF

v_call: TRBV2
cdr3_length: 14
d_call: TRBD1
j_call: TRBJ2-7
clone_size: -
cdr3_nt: TGTGCCAGCTCCGGGACAGAGCTCAACTACGAGCAGTACTTC
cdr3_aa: CASSGTELNYEQYF

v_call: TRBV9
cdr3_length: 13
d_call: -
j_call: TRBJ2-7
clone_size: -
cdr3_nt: TGTGCCAGCAGCGTAGAGGAGCGGACTGAGCAGTACTTC
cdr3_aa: CASSVEERTEQYF

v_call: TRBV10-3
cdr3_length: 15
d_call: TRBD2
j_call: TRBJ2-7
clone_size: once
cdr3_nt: TGTGCCATCAGTGTGGGACTAGCGGAGTCCTACGAGCAGTACTTC
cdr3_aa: CAISVGLAESYEQYF

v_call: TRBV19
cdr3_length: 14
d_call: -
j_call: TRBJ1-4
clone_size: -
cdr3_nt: TGTGCCAGTTCAGTCGGGGGAATTGGTGAAAAACTGTTTTTT
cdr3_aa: CASSVGGIGEKLFF

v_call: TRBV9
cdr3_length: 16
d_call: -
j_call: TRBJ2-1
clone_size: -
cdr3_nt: TGTGCCAGCAGCGTAGAGGGCGGGCCTGCACGCGATGAGCAGTTCTTC
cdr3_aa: CASSVEGGPARDEQFF

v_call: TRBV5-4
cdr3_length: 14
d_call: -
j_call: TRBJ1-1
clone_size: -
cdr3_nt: TGTGCCAGCAGCTCAGGACAAATGAACACTGAAGCTTTCTTT
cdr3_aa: CASSSGQMNTEAFF

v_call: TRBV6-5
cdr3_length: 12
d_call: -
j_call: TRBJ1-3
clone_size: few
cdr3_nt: TGTGCCAGCAGGTCTTCCGGAAACACCATATATTTT
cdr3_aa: CASRSSGNTIYF

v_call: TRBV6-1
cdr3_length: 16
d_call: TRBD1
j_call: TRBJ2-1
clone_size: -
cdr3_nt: TGTGCCAGCAGTGCCAATCCGGGACAGGGAGGGACTGAGCAGTTCTTC
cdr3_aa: CASSANPGQGGTEQFF

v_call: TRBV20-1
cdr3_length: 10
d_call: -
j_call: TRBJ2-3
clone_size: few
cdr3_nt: TGCAGTGGAGGGACAGATACGCAGTATTTT
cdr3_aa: CSGGTDTQYF

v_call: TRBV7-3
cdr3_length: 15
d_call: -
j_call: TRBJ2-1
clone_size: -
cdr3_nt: TGTGCCAGCAGCCTCAAAATGGGGGCCACCAATGAGCAGTTCTTC
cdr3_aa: CASSLKMGATNEQFF

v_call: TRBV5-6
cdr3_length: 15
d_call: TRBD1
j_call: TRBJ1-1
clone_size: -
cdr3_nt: TGTGCCAGCAGCTCCCCGGGCAGGGGGCACACTGAAGCTTTCTTT
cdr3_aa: CASSSPGRGHTEAFF

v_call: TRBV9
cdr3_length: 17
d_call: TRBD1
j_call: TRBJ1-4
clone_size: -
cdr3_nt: TGTGCCAGCAGCGAAGGACAGGGTTTTTTCTTCGATGAAAAACTGTTTTTT
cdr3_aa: CASSEGQGFFFDEKLFF

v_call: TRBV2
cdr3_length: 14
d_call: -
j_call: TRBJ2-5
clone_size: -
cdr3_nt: TGTGCCAGCAGTGTCCGTCGGGTCCAAGAGACCCAGTACTTC
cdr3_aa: CASSVRRVQETQYF

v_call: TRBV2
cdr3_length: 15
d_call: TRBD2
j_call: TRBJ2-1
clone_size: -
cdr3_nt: TGTGCCAGCAGATGGACTAGCGGGAGTGTCAATGAGCAGTTCTTC
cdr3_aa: CASRWTSGSVNEQFF

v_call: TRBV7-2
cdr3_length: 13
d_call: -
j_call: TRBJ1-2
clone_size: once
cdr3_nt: TGTGCCAGCAGCTTAGTAGCCGGCTATGGCTACACCTTC
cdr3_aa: CASSLVAGYGYTF

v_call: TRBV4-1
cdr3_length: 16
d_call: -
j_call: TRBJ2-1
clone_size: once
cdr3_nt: TGCGCCAGCAGCCAAGAAGGACAGAGGACCGGCAATGAGCAGTTCTTC
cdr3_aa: CASSQEGQRTGNEQFF

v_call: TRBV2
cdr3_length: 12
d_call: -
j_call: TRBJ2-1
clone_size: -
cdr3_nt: TGTGCCAGCAGAACGAGACAGGTTAAGCAGTTCTTC
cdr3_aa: CASRTRQVKQFF

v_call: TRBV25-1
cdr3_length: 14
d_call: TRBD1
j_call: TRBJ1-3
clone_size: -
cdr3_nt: TGTGCCAGCAGACAGACAGGGCAGGAAAACACCATATATTTT
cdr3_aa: CASRQTGQENTIYF

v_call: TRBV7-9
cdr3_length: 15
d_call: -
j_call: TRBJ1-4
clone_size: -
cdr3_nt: TGTGCCAGCAGAGGTCTAGGGGGGAAGAATGAAAAACTGTTTTTT
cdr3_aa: CASRGLGGKNEKLFF

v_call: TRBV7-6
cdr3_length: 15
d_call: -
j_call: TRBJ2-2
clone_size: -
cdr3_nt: TGTGCCAGCAGCCCTATGGGGCTAGTTCCCGGGGAGCTGTTTTTT
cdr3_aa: CASSPMGLVPGELFF

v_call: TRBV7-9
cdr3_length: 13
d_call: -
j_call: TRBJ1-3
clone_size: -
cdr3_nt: TGTGCCAGCAGCTTGGGGACCGGAAACACCATATATTTT
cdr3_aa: CASSLGTGNTIYF

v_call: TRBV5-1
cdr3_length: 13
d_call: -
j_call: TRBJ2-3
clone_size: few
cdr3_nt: TGCGCCAGCAGCTTCTCTAGCACAGATACGCAGTATTTT
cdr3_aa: CASSFSSTDTQYF

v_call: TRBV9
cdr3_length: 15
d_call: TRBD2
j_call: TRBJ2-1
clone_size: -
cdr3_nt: TGTGCCAGCAGCCCCGGGACTAGAGGAATAAATGAGCAGTTCTTC
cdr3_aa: CASSPGTRGINEQFF